This T cell receptor beta chain came from a study of shared clonotypes between healthy human individuals. Note on this clone: What it binds is unknown.

Libraries were prepared by immunoSEQ multiplex PCR; TCRdb keeps only in-frame clonotypes and omits some of them. The data show around 1.5 million clones, with around 98% seen just once and around 0.45% held by the top ten. Study-wide points: In a handful of donors, 4.5% to 5.5% of naive CD4 clonotypes appeared in common.

Healthy HIV-negative adults without recent acute infections or vaccinations served as donors. The CDR3 totals 16 residues. Trimming took 5 bases from V and 4 from J; bases not matched to a gene: 7. Germline lookup yields CDR1 SGHVS and CDR2 FQNEAQ. The V and J genes are TRBV7-8 and TRBJ2-3; 12 nucleotides align to TRBD2. This receptor was obtained from a man aged 30 to 45 in good health. Sequencing was done on a sample of naive CD4+ T cells sorted from blood. The subset: CD45RA+ positively selected. The CDR3 protein is CASSLLRTSGADTQYF. In nucleotides, the CDR3 is TGTGCCAGCAGCCTACTGCGGACTAGCGGGGCAGATACGCAGTATTTT.